These 27 T cell receptor beta chains were all obtained from the same sample, sequenced in a study of T cell repertoires in cytomegalovirus infection. Via MiXCR, TCRdb re-called the reads, giving one row per CDR3 protein. The table has about 180,000 distinct CDR3 sequences, approximately 17% seen once. What was sequenced was CD8+ T cells from PBMCs. These receptors were collected from a human donor in good health (CMV status not recorded). Some clones in this sample may be carry-over from other donors' samples.

The chain carries TRBV28 and TRBJ2-1; D remains unclear. V was pared by 10 bases and J by 2 bases, with 15 bases between. The CDR3 is 14 residues long. Germline CDR1 MDHEN, CDR2 SYDVKM. The DNA for the CDR3 is TGTGCCATCACGGACGTACCCACCTACAATGAGCAGTTCTTC. Its translation: CAITDVPTYNEQFF.

The chain's CDR3 is CASSPTVRGVGKNIQYF. The CDR3, as DNA: TGTGCCAGCAGCCCGACAGTCCGGGGGGTAGGCAAAAACATTCAGTACTTC. The chain recombines TRBV7-2 with TRBJ2-4; the match to TRBD2 covers 7 bases. Germline assignment: CDR1 SGHTA and CDR2 FQGNSA. Trimming removed 5 bases from V and 3 bases from J; junction bases left unmatched: 13. The CDR3 loop spans 17 amino acids.

The chain couples TRBV19 to TRBJ2-2, with 7 bases matching TRBD2. This CDR3 is built from 15 residues. J gave up 2 bases and V 1 base, and 1 base lay outside the gene matches. Germline CDR1 reads LNHDA; CDR2 reads SQIVND (reference sequence). This CDR3 is CASSIAGGNTGELFF. The CDR3 DNA reads as TGTGCCAGTAGTATAGCGGGGGGAAACACCGGGGAGCTGTTTTTT.

This rearrangement joins TRBV5-8 to TRBJ2-1, with 8 positions matching TRBD2. Germline-derived CDR1 and CDR2 are SGHTS and YDEGEE. The CDR3 extends over 16 amino acids. Trimming removed 4 bases from V and 7 bases from J; junction bases left unmatched: 13. The CDR3 DNA is TGTGCCAGCAGCCCGAACGGACGGGGGGGCCTAAATGAGCAGTTCTTC. It yields the protein CASSPNGRGGLNEQFF.

The J gene is TRBJ2-1, the V gene TRBV7-6; 9 bases agree with TRBD1. The CDR3 is 16 amino acids. Per the germline V gene, CDR1 is SGHVS and CDR2 is FNYEAQ. V trimming: 1 base; J trimming: 7 bases; junction bases outside the gene matches: 8. This CDR3 reads CASSLVDRGFRNEQFF. The CDR3 DNA sequence: TGTGCCAGCAGCTTAGTAGACAGGGGGTTCAGGAATGAGCAGTTCTTC. Using reference TRBV7-6 and TRBJ2-1 for the parts outside the CDR3, the full variable domain is GAGVSQSPRYKVTKRGQDVALRCDPISGHVSLYWYRQALGQGPEFLTYFNYEAQQDKSGLPNDRFSAERPEGSISTLTIQRTEQRDSAMYRCASSLVDRGFRNEQFFGPGTRLTVL.

The chain combines TRBV7-6 with TRBJ2-5; TRBD2 aligns across 9 bases. With 1 base clipped from V and 7 bases from J, the junction kept 10 bases outside the gene matches. The CDR3 runs 16 residues. Germline V gene data show CDR1 as SGHVS and CDR2 as FNYEAQ. The CDR3 DNA sequence: TGTGCCAGCAGCTTAGAATTAGCGGGGGCTTCAGGGACCCAGTACTTC. It is translated as CASSLELAGASGTQYF.

This clonotype was observed a handful of times. The V and J genes are TRBV28 and TRBJ2-1; D is uncertain. The CDR3 consists of 14 residues. The germline CDR1 and CDR2 sequences are MDHEN and SYDVKM. Trimming stripped 5 bases from V and 7 bases from J, with 15 bases between. The CDR3 spells CASSPAPGSNEQFF. CDR3 nucleotides: TGTGCCAGCAGTCCCGCCCCGGGTTCTAATGAGCAGTTCTTC.

The chain employs TRBV7-9 and TRBJ2-7, with D unclear. The V and J ends lost 2 bases and 4 bases respectively, with 9 bases between them. CDR3 length equals 13 residues. Germline CDR1 and CDR2: SEHNR and FQNEAQ (reference sequence). CDR3 in amino acids: CASSLPERYEQYF. The CDR3 nucleotides are TGTGCCAGCAGCTTACCGGAGAGATACGAGCAGTACTTC.

This clonotype has more than one count but fewer than ten. This chain connects TRBV6-6 to TRBJ2-1, with TRBD2 identical over 10 bases. The germline gives CDR1 MNHNY, CDR2 SVGAGI (reference sequence). J gave up 0 bases and V 0 bases, and 11 bases lay outside the gene matches. There are 20 residues in the CDR3. The CDR3: CASSYSSGGALGHSYNEQFF. CDR3 coding DNA: TGTGCCAGCAGTTACTCGAGCGGGGGGGCTTTGGGGCACTCCTACAATGAGCAGTTCTTC.

J is TRBJ1-3 and V is TRBV20-1, with D possibly matching TRBD1 (5 bases). This CDR3 has 14 residues. CDR1 is DFQATT and CDR2 is SNEGSKA in the germline V gene (reference sequence). The V gene lost 6 bases and the J gene lost 1 base, with 13 bases spanning the gap. This CDR3 is CSAEGLMSGNTIYF. CDR3 DNA: TGCAGTGCGGAGGGACTTATGTCTGGAAACACCATATATTTT.

This clonotype occurred a few times. The V call is TRBV29-1, the J call TRBJ2-7; a possible D gene is TRBD1 (5 bases). Trimming cost V 4 bases and J 2 bases, with 18 bases left between them. CDR1 and CDR2 (germline): SQVTM, ANQGSEA. The length of the CDR3 is 15 residues. The CDR3 protein is CSVGVAGQDTYEQYF. The CDR3 nucleotides are TGCAGCGTTGGGGTCGCAGGGCAAGATACCTACGAGCAGTACTTC.

This clonotype has more than one count but fewer than ten. The genes are TRBV7-2 and TRBJ2-5; D possibly corresponds to TRBD1 (6 bases). This CDR3 has 17 residues. The germline V gene has CDR1 SGHTA and CDR2 FQGNSA. V was pared by 5 bases and J by 5 bases, with 24 bases between. CDR3 in DNA: TGTGCCAGCAGCACCACAGGGACGGTTCCTCCGCCGGAGACCCAGTACTTC. This encodes CASSTTGTVPPPETQYF.

This chain links TRBV2 with TRBJ2-3; D is uncertain. Germline assignment: CDR1 SNHLY and CDR2 FYNNEI. The ends were cut back, 1 base at V and 0 bases at J, with 11 bases in the middle. CDR3 length equals 16 residues. For the CDR3, the DNA is TGTGCCAGCAGTGAAGGAATAGGCTTTAGCACAGATACGCAGTATTTT. Protein sequence: CASSEGIGFSTDTQYF. The full variable domain, completed using reference TRBV2 and TRBJ2-3, is EPEVTQTPSHQVTQMGQEVILRCVPISNHLYFYWYRQILGQKVEFLVSFYNNEISEKSEIFDDQFSVERPDGSNFTLKIRSTKLEDSAMYFCASSEGIGFSTDTQYFGPGTRLTVL.

The table lists this clonotype with many counts. The chain uses TRBV29-1 and TRBJ1-2; unclear D gene. The V gene lost 5 bases and the J gene lost 3 bases, with 19 bases spanning the gap. This CDR3 region has 15 residues. The V gene's germline CDR1 is SQVTM and CDR2 ANQGSEA. The CDR3 loop reads CSVQVLEVEDYGYTF. DNA for the CDR3: TGCAGCGTTCAGGTCTTGGAGGTGGAGGACTATGGCTACACCTTC.

This chain links TRBV12-3 or TRBV12-4 with TRBJ2-2; TRBD1 is a possible D gene (5 bases). There are 11 residues in the CDR3. Trimming pared 11 bases from V and 6 bases from J, leaving 10 bases between. CDR3 DNA: TGTGCCTCCCAGGGCCCCGGGGAGCTGTTTTTT. Translation gives CASQGPGELFF.

This clonotype was picked up a small number of times. The junction shows a germline mismatch at one end, possibly a read error. CDR3 region: CASSLAPFPDTQYF. DNA for the CDR3: TGTGCCAGCAGCCTAGCGCCCTTTCCAGATACGCAGTATTTT. The chain links TRBV7-2 to TRBJ2-3, with D possibly matching TRBD2 (6 bases). Germline V lookup: CDR1 SGHTA, CDR2 FQGNSA. The CDR3 length is 14 residues.

This chain uses TRBV7-9 with TRBJ2-1, with D perhaps matching TRBD1 (5 bases). This CDR3 is built from 14 residues. V was pared by 5 bases and J by 7 bases, with 15 bases between. Looked up from germline, CDR1 is SEHNR and CDR2 is FQNEAQ (reference sequence). This CDR3 reads CASSPRVVGNEQFF. CDR3 sequence (DNA): TGTGCCAGCAGCCCCAGGGTAGTGGGAAATGAGCAGTTCTTC.

The rearrangement joins TRBV28 to TRBJ2-6, with 14 nucleotides matching TRBD2. V lost 3 bases, J lost 4 bases, and 14 bases stayed unmatched. CDR1 and CDR2 from the germline V gene are MDHEN and SYDVKM. CDR3 length: 21 amino acids. CDR3 DNA: TGTGCCAGCAGTTTGACCCCGCGACTAGCGGGGGGGCTCTTGGGGGCCAACGTCCTGACTTTC. Translated, it gives CASSLTPRLAGGLLGANVLTF.

In its sample, this clonotype was seen a few times. V usage is TRBV7-9 and J usage is TRBJ2-1; D is undetermined. Between the trimmed V and J ends, which lost 5 bases and 11 bases, there was a span of 16 bases. There are 13 residues in the CDR3. Germline-derived CDR1 and CDR2 are SEHNR and FQNEAQ (reference sequence). The CDR3: CASSPTDGYKQFF. As DNA, the CDR3 is TGTGCCAGCAGCCCTACGGACGGTTACAAGCAGTTCTTC.

With respect to this clonotype: At one end, the junction sequence differs from germline, possibly due to a read error. This chain connects TRBV27 to TRBJ2-7; possible D gene TRBD1, 5 bases. CDR1 and CDR2 from the germline V gene are MNHEY and SMNVEV (reference sequence). The CDR3 sequence is 13 residues long. In nucleotides, the CDR3 is TGTGCCAGCCGTTTAACCAGGGTGGGGGAGCAGTACTTC. Its translation: CASRLTRVGEQYF.

This sequence joins TRBV28 and TRBJ2-7; TRBD2 aligns across 7 bases. CDR3 size: 14 residues. CDR1 is MDHEN, CDR2 SYDVKM, per germline. The trim removed 7 bases at V and 2 bases at J, leaving 8 bases unmatched. CDR3 in DNA: TGTGCCAGCAATGGGGGGGGGAAGACCTACGAGCAGTACTTC. Protein product: CASNGGGKTYEQYF.

On this clonotype itself: This likely comes from a read error, as the CDR3 has no conserved phenylalanine or tryptophan at its end. The rearrangement uses TRBV2 and TRBJ2-7; perhaps TRBD1 as D (6 bases). This CDR3 contains 16 residues. Germline values: CDR1 SNHLY, CDR2 FYNNEI. V was shortened by 6 bases and J by 4 bases, with 22 bases between the two germline ends. The CDR3 loop is CASRGRQAAEFYEQYL. CDR3 nucleotides: TGTGCCAGCAGAGGGAGACAGGCCGCGGAGTTTTACGAGCAGTACCTC.

Only a few counts were recorded for this clonotype. V and J are TRBV6-2 or TRBV6-3 and TRBJ2-1; D may match TRBD1 or TRBD2 (5 bases each). CDR3 length: 12 amino acids. The germline gives CDR1 MNHEY, CDR2 SVGEGT. The germline V and J ends were trimmed by 2 bases and 9 bases, with 8 bases remaining between them. For the CDR3, the DNA is TGTGCCAGCAGTTACGGGGGTAGTGAGCAGTTCTTC. Its protein product is CASSYGGSEQFF.

The gene calls are TRBV20-1 and TRBJ1-3, with D uncertain. Trimming took off 2 bases at V and 0 bases at J, with 8 bases between the two ends. Germline CDR1 is DFQATT and CDR2 is SNEGSKA (reference sequence). This CDR3 is built from 14 residues. CDR3 bases: TGCAGTGCTAGAAAAATTGGCTCTGGAAACACCATATATTTT. Its protein is CSARKIGSGNTIYF.

This clonotype was observed a few times. V is TRBV7-2 and J is TRBJ2-1, with TRBD2 matching over 7 bases. Looked up from germline, CDR1 is SGHTA and CDR2 is FQGNSA. The CDR3 consists of 14 residues. Trimming cost V 9 bases and J 8 bases; bases outside gene matches: 13. In DNA, the CDR3 is TGTGCCAGTTGGGCTAGCGGCGTAGACTATGAGCAGTTCTTC. Residues: CASWASGVDYEQFF.

V usage is TRBV7-9 and J usage is TRBJ1-1; D remains ambiguous. This CDR3 has 12 amino acids. Germline lookup yields CDR1 SEHNR and CDR2 FQNEAQ (reference sequence). V shed 1 base and J shed 5 bases, with 5 bases lying between them. CDR3 sequence reads: CASSLERTEAFF. The CDR3 nucleotides are TGTGCCAGCAGCTTAGAGCGGACTGAAGCTTTCTTT.

This clonotype occurred a few times. The CDR3 DNA follows: TGTGCCAGCAGCCCCTTGGGTAGCCCAGAGCAGTTCTTC. This encodes CASSPLGSPEQFF. V and J are TRBV14 and TRBJ2-1; the D is unclear. This CDR3 has 13 amino acids. V lost 4 bases, J lost 10 bases, and 14 bases lay in between. Germline V gene sequence: CDR1 SGHDN, CDR2 FVKESK.